The present TCR beta chain was sequenced within a study of blood T cell repertoires in COVID-19. In the study overall: Sites across the United States, Italy and Spain contributed samples from acute and convalescent COVID-19. Sources were T cells, B-cell-depleted T cells, or PBMCs; the material itself was cDNA or gDNA.

As handled by the study authors: Counts of nucleated cells, estimated from reference gene primer amplification, were obtained. Only in-frame clones appear in the TCRdb table, and some are missing; sequencing was by immunoSEQ multiplex PCR. Clone size and the V and J calls come from that table; the DNA yielded D and trimming. The sample lists 50,000 or so clones; about 77% were seen once. This clone has a single count. The V end was cut by 3 bases, the J end by 9 bases, with 20 bases between. Germline lookup yields CDR1 KGHDR and CDR2 SFDVKD. The CDR3 has 16 amino acids. The clonotype comes from a human donor with active or convalescent COVID-19. The donor label of this sample is uncertain. The chain carries TRBV24-1 and TRBJ2-1; tentatively, D is TRBD2 (6 bases). The sample comprised peripheral blood. CDR3 protein: CATSDVRDSRSGEQFF. CDR3 DNA: TGTGCCACCAGTGATGTACGGGACTCTCGTTCGGGTGAGCAGTTCTTC.